The T cell receptor beta chain under discussion was sequenced for a study of regulatory T cells in long-lasting Graves disease (dated by TCRdb to the early 2020s). A note on the overall study: Persistent Graves' disease meant more than 5 years of antithyroid drug treatment with TSH receptor autoantibodies that stayed positive. Peripheral blood TCR sequencing and RNA sequencing compared persistent Graves' disease patients with newly diagnosed Graves' disease patients. The study took place in China and was registered as a clinical trial. A total of 33 samples underwent TCR sequencing, from roughly 13 patients with persistent Graves' disease and 20 patients with newly diagnosed Graves' disease. In the clinical cohort, patients with persistent Graves' disease had used antithyroid drugs for an average of about 10.3 years. Points the paper makes about the study in general: The small sample size was acknowledged by the authors as a limitation that may reduce accuracy. Lower TCR Shannon entropy and fewer highly expanded clones were observed in persistent Graves' disease patients than in newly diagnosed patients, which suggested clonal expansion. Only peripheral blood was studied, because thyroid tissue, the primary lesion, was inaccessible. Sequencing and analysis were restricted to the TCR beta chain. More public clonotypes were shared among persistent patients (around 3,000) than among newly diagnosed patients (just under 1,000). Preferential use of TRBV28, TRBJ1-2 and TRBJ2-5 was observed in persistent disease, whereas TRBV20-1 and TRBJ2-1 were favored in newly diagnosed disease.

The cysteine opens and the phenylalanine closes a CDR3 of 16 amino acids. Just the 48-base CDR3 DNA is kept, in frame starting at base 1. V has 6 bases trimmed and J has 6 bases trimmed; junction bases matching no gene number 11. Worth noting for this clonotype: The clone's antigen remains unknown. Nothing much larger sits one base from this clone, and base qualities are not available.

Library preparation employed multiplex PCR. Sequencing instrument: Illumina HiSeq 4000. TCR beta libraries were built with iRepertoire HTBI primers and Arm-PCR amplification of CDR3 regions. Before sequencing, the PCR products went through gel purification. Regarding the original processing steps: Across samples, 60 to 75 TRBV and 14 TRBJ segments were identified and used for gene usage analysis of CDR3 amino acid clonotypes. Filtered high-quality paired reads were merged into contigs using COPE and FqMerger. BLAST was used to align contigs to IMGT TRBV, TRBD and TRBJ reference genes, and CDR3 was defined according to IMGT. Any clonotype with a frequency above 0.1% was counted as a highly expanded clone. Repertoire diversity was measured by Shannon entropy, and V-J evenness by the Gini coefficient. Public clonotypes were defined as clonotypes shared by more than one individual. TCRdb handled the public reads itself, with Q25 trimming in fastp and clone calling in MiXCR, and kept productive beta chains. Each CDR3 protein appears once, grouped with its most common genes and DNA. V and J calls and clone size were set by TCRdb, not the authors. In this sample the table shows some 430,000 distinct CDR3 sequences, under 25% of which occur a single time. The biggest ten clones account for roughly 7% of the sample.

The time point label on this specimen signifies: persistent/refractory GD, antithyroid drugs over 5 years with positive TRAb. For both TCR sequencing and RNA sequencing, RNA was extracted from PBMCs using TRIzol. Graves' disease was diagnosed according to American Thyroid Association guidelines. Recruitment of patients was carried out at an endocrinology department in Xi'an, China. Each patient gave 9 to 10 milliliters of peripheral blood, collected in an EDTA anticoagulant tube. Ficoll Paque Plus density gradient separation was used to isolate PBMCs, and no further T cell sorting was done. An Agilent 2100 Bioanalyzer and agarose gel were used to assess RNA quality, and a NanoDrop 2000 was used to measure RNA concentration.

The receptor's source is a female donor with Graves disease. This chain joins TRBV12-3 or TRBV12-4 to TRBJ2-2, and 9 junctional nucleotides match TRBD1. The sample consisted of peripheral blood mononuclear cells (PBMCs), taken when the disease was refractory, from a patient treated with antithyroid drugs. DNA sequence: TGTGCCAGCAGCCCCGCGGACAGGGGTCGTTCCGGGGAGCTGTTTTTT. Its translation reads: CASSPADRGRSGELFF.